This TCR beta chain came from a study of CD8 T cells in ankylosing spondylitis. Study conclusions and caveats: Certain motif variants had earlier been reported in reactive arthritis synovial fluid and blood. Eight highly homologous variants formed a TCR beta motif that appeared characteristic of ankylosing spondylitis blood.

Germline CDR1 MNHNS, CDR2 SASEGT. The CDR3 is made up of 15 amino acids. Deletions cut 5 bases from V and 3 bases from J, with 17 bases between. With respect to this clonotype: The target antigen is unknown.

TCRdb passed the 5' RACE reads through MiXCR, listing each CDR3 protein once. Found here are some 330,000 distinct CDR3 sequences, approximately 8.2% of them singletons; the top ten hold approximately 15%. The specimen sequenced was blood, either unsorted or a sorted T cell fraction (not recorded which). The rearrangement links TRBV6-1 to TRBJ2-7; D remains ambiguous. The receptor was isolated from a male donor with ankylosing spondylitis. This CDR3 reads CASSRDDDGYYEQYF. Here the CDR3 DNA reads TGTGCCAGCAGTAGGGATGACGACGGATACTACGAGCAGTACTTC.